Listed below are T cell receptor beta chains from one sample, sequenced in a study of OX40 agonist ivuxolimab in advanced cancers. Profiling relied on immunoSEQ multiplex PCR, and the TCRdb table lists in-frame clones only, not all of them. The sample has 50,000 or so clones; approximately 92% are singletons. This specimen was CD4+ or CD8+ T cells sorted from blood, taken in a trial of the OX40 agonist ivuxolimab. These TCRs come from an adult with an advanced solid tumor such as melanoma, head and neck, liver or kidney cancer. Both conserved end residues are part of each CDR3. D genes are given only for firm matches. Rows give clone size only sometimes, using once, few, many, or a class for an expanded clone.

size	D	V	length	J	DNA	CDR3
once	.	TRBV28	14	TRBJ2-1	TGTGCCAGCAGTCTTAGGGGCAGCTACAATGAGCAGTTCTTC	CASSLRGSYNEQFF
once	TRBD1	TRBV7-3	17	TRBJ1-2	TGTGCCAGCAGCTACTCCGGGACAGGGGGTTACCGCTATGGCTACACCTTC	CASSYSGTGGYRYGYTF
once	.	TRBV7-9	16	TRBJ1-1	TGTGCCAGCAGCTTAGACTTTAACAGGGTGAACACTGAAGCTTTCTTT	CASSLDFNRVNTEAFF
.	.	TRBV11-2	13	TRBJ2-7	TGTGCCAGCAGCCTGTCGAGGGATTACGAGCAGTACTTC	CASSLSRDYEQYF
once	.	TRBV19	11	TRBJ2-7	TGTGCCAGTAGCCTCGGAAACGAGCAGTACTTC	CASSLGNEQYF
once	.	TRBV7-9	16	TRBJ2-1	TGTGCCAGCAGCTCTCGCACCCGCAGAGGAAACAATGAGCAGTTCTTC	CASSSRTRRGNNEQFF
.	.	TRBV30	13	TRBJ1-1	TGTGCCTGGAGTGTACAAGGGAACACTGAAGCTTTCTTT	CAWSVQGNTEAFF
once	.	TRBV19	16	TRBJ1-5	TGTGCCAGTAGTATTGGTAACGTGGTTAGGGGTCAGCCCCAGCATTTT	CASSIGNVVRGQPQHF
.	TRBD1	TRBV7-3	15	TRBJ2-3	TGTGCCAGCAGCTTAACCGGACAGGGCACAGATACGCAGTATTTT	CASSLTGQGTDTQYF
.	TRBD2	TRBV28	17	TRBJ2-1	TGTGCCAGCAGTTTGGATAGCGGGAGGCGCCAATACAATGAGCAGTTCTTC	CASSLDSGRRQYNEQFF
.	.	TRBV18	13	TRBJ2-7	TGTGCCAGCTCACCAGGGCCCTCCTACGAGCAGTACTTC	CASSPGPSYEQYF
.	TRBD1	TRBV19	14	TRBJ1-5	TGTGCCAGCAACACAGGGGGCGGGGGTCAGCCCCAGCATTTT	CASNTGGGGQPQHF
.	TRBD2	TRBV6-5	14	TRBJ2-7	TGTGCCAGCAGCTGGGCTAGCGGATCCTACGAGCAGTACTTC	CASSWASGSYEQYF
.	.	TRBV19	12	TRBJ1-1	TGTGCCAGTAGTATGGTTAACACTGAAGCTTTCTTT	CASSMVNTEAFF
.	TRBD1	TRBV27	15	TRBJ2-1	TGTGCCAGCAGTTTATGGTCAACAGGGGATGATGAGCAGTTCTTC	CASSLWSTGDDEQFF
once	.	TRBV11-1	15	TRBJ2-1	TGTGCCAGCAGCTTACGGGATCCCCCTTACAATGAGCAGTTCTTC	CASSLRDPPYNEQFF
.	TRBD1	TRBV6-6	14	TRBJ2-7	TGTGCCAGCAGTTACTCGGACAGGGGGAGAGAGCAGTACTTC	CASSYSDRGREQYF
.	TRBD2	TRBV4-2	14	TRBJ2-7	TGTGCCAGCAGCCAAGAACTAGCGGGAGATGAGCAGTACTTC	CASSQELAGDEQYF
.	TRBD1	TRBV4-3	20	TRBJ2-2	TGCGCCAGCAGCCAAGCTTCGGGACAGGGGTTTCTCAAATACACCGGGGAGCTGTTTTTT	CASSQASGQGFLKYTGELFF
once	TRBD2	TRBV7-2	17	TRBJ2-6	TGTGCCAGCAGCTTTGGACTAGCGGGGACTGGGGCCAACGTCCTGACTTTC	CASSFGLAGTGANVLTF
.	.	TRBV6-1	15	TRBJ2-7	TGTGCCAGCAGTGAAGCGCAGGGGAGCTCCTACGAGCAGTACTTC	CASSEAQGSSYEQYF
.	.	TRBV15	12	TRBJ2-3	TGTGCCACCAGCAGCCAAGCGGATACGCAGTATTTT	CATSSQADTQYF